This TCR beta chain comes out of a study of Graves' ophthalmopathy and Graves' hyperthyroidism (dated by TCRdb to between 2017 and 2018). With respect to the entire study: Peripheral blood was collected at initial diagnosis, before any treatment. For independent validation, a separate cohort was made up of 18 hyperthyroidism patients plus 17 patients who later progressed from hyperthyroidism to ophthalmopathy. The 100 discovery patients were randomly divided into training and test sets at a 7:3 ratio. In roughly 6 hyperthyroidism patients, T-cell repertoires of thyroid tissue and blood were compared. Following sample collection, hyperthyroidism patients were given methimazole at a starting dose of 30 mg daily, and ophthalmopathy patients were given high-dose intravenous methylprednisolone. TCR beta repertoire signatures were used to distinguish Graves' ophthalmopathy from Graves' hyperthyroidism and to predict progression to ophthalmopathy. In total, 135 blood samples were TCR-sequenced: 43 ophthalmopathy, about 75 hyperthyroidism and some 17 hyperthyroidism-to-ophthalmopathy patients. To explore V-J signatures that separate ophthalmopathy from hyperthyroidism, a discovery set of about 96 patients was enrolled, consisting of 40 to 45 with ophthalmopathy and approximately 57 with stable hyperthyroidism. Overall results and qualifications from the work: In validation, the model predicted ophthalmopathy progression with about 71% sensitivity and around 72% specificity; 12 predicted patients were CT-confirmed with GO in a median of 6.5 months. Most expanded thyroid clonotypes with frequency above 0.001 were also detected in blood, suggesting blood repertoires may reflect the thyroid immune response. The 13-signature model separated ophthalmopathy from stable hyperthyroidism with over 85% sensitivity and about 81% specificity in cross-validation, and 80%/75% in the test set. No statistical method was used to predetermine the sample size, and group allocation was not hidden from the investigators.

Of note for this clonotype: Its antigen target is currently unknown. The record has no base qualities; no much larger clone is one base away.

For repertoire sequencing, TCR beta CDR3 regions were amplified from RNA transcripts. The first round was an RT-PCR using HTBI primers with the Qiagen OneStep RT-PCR kit, and this first round was followed by a second-round multiplex PCR, then size selection and purification. Libraries were sequenced on an Illumina HiSeq2000 using paired-end 100 bp reads. In the source study's methods: SOAPnuke was used to process the reads, removing any read that contained adapters or uncalled bases, had a mean Phred below 15, or lacked an exact match to the constant primer or identifier. COPE v1.2.5 was used to merge high-quality paired reads. Unique nucleotide sequences were defined as clonotypes and aligned to IMGT TRB V, D and J references using MiTCR v1.1. Analysis was restricted to V-J combinations with a frequency above 0.0001, which covered approximately 99% of repertoires. A TCR clonal expansion and chaos score per V-J combination was defined as the ratio of F50 clonal expansion to chaos observed in the TCRdist matrix. Features were reduced by Welch's t-statistics and random forest to over ten V-J combinations, which fed a naive Bayes classifier. The Morisita-Horn index was used to measure how similar the thyroid and blood repertoires were. TCRdb redid the processing of the public reads, applying fastp at Q25 and MiXCR, and retained in-frame beta chains. A single entry per CDR3 protein holds the most common genes and DNA from its merged rows. For this entry, the V and J calls and clone size follow TCRdb and not the study's own pipeline. This sample has about 210,000 distinct CDR3 sequences in its table, and approximately 28% of those were observed once. The top ten clones comprise around 10% of the sample.

The CDR3 runs 17 residues from the cysteine to the phenylalanine. Just CDR3 DNA is preserved here, 51 bases in frame from base 1. The germline V gene (reference sequence) provides CDR1 PRHDT and CDR2 FYEKMQ. V trim: 5 bases; J trim: 2 bases; unmatched bases: 11. Ophthalmopathy patients had moderately to severely active disease, Clinical Activity Score of at least 3, NOSPECS grade of at least 4, and disease duration under 3 months. Patients with other autoimmune diseases, uncontrolled infections, pregnancy or lactation were excluded. Clinical symptoms, serum thyroxine, TRAb, thyroid ultrasound and orbital computed tomography formed the basis of the diagnosis. Using Ficoll-Paque density gradient centrifugation, PBMCs were isolated from less than 11 ml of fresh peripheral blood. Total RNA was extracted with Trizol reagent and quality-checked on an Agilent 2100 Bioanalyzer.

The source material was peripheral blood. This TCR was sampled from a man aged 45-65 years with Graves' ophthalmopathy. Donor details come from another sample of the same person, matched by shared clones. Recombination joined TRBV13 with TRBJ2-5; TRBD1 lines up with 10 middle nucleotides. The DNA reads TGTGCCAGCAGCCCCCGGGACAGGGGAGTTCGGCAAGAGACCCAGTACTTC. It translates as CASSPRDRGVRQETQYF.